The clone carrying this T cell receptor (beta chain) was observed once. Its antigen is not identified. The germline CDR1 and CDR2 sequences are MGHRA and YSYEKL. The trim removed 0 bases at V and 5 bases at J, leaving 10 bases unmatched. The CDR3 has 17 residues. These data originate in a study of shared clonotypes between healthy human individuals. Regarding the study as a whole: Sampling was confined to blood; repertoires within tissues likely differ.

Over several immunoSEQ plates, each subset's genomic DNA was distributed in even portions. TCRdb's copy holds only in-frame clones and misses some; the assay was immunoSEQ multiplex PCR. The sample consists of around 500,000 clones, roughly four fifths of them appearing once. This chain connects TRBV4-1 to TRBJ2-1, with 7 nucleotides matching TRBD1. This sequence was found in a woman aged 40 to 55 in good health. Some clones in this sample may be carry-over from other donors' samples. The sequenced material came from PBMCs. The DNA for the CDR3 is TGCGCCAGCAGCCAAGATCTTTACAGGGGATGGAACAATGAGCAGTTCTTC. Translating gives CASSQDLYRGWNNEQFF.